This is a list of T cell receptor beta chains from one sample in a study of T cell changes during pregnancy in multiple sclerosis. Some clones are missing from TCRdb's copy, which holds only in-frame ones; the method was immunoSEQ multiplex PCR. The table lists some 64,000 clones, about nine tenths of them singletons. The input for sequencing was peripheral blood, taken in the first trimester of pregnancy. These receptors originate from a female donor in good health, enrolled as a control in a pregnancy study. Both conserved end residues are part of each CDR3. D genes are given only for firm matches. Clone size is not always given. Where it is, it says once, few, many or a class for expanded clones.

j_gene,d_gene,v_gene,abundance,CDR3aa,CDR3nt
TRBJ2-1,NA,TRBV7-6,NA,CASSLEWSHEQFF,TGTGCCAGCAGCCTCGAGTGGAGCCATGAGCAGTTCTTC
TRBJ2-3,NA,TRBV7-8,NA,CASRSEGSASDTQYF,TGTGCCAGCAGGTCGGAGGGTTCAGCATCAGATACGCAGTATTTT
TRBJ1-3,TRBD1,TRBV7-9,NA,CASSFGQGWDTIYF,TGTGCCAGCAGCTTCGGACAGGGCTGGGACACCATATATTTT
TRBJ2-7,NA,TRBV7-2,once,CASSLVSRDEQYF,TGTGCCAGCAGCTTAGTAAGCAGGGACGAGCAGTACTTC
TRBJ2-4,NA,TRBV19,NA,CASSIVKGLAKNIQYF,TGTGCCAGTAGTATAGTCAAGGGACTGGCCAAAAACATTCAGTACTTC
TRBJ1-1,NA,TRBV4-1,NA,CASRLTGSTEAFF,TGCGCCAGCAGACTTACAGGGAGCACTGAAGCTTTCTTT
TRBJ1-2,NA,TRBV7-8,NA,CASSLPGLSGYGYTF,TGTGCCAGCAGCCTACCGGGTCTTTCGGGCTATGGCTACACCTTC
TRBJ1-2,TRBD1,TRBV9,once,CASSGTGPGSPYGYTF,TGTGCCAGCAGCGGGACAGGGCCAGGGAGCCCCTATGGCTACACCTTC
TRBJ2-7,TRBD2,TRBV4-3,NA,CASSQDWGSAGYEQYF,TGCGCCAGCAGCCAAGATTGGGGGTCAGCGGGGTACGAGCAGTACTTC
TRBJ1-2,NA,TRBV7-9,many,CASSHMTRSYTF,TGTGCCAGCAGCCACATGACAAGGAGCTACACCTTC
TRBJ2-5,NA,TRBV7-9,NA,CASSSSGGETQYF,TGTGCCAGCAGCTCTTCAGGCGGGGAGACCCAGTACTTC
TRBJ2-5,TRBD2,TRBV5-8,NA,CASSLSGGVQETQYF,TGTGCCAGCAGCCTTAGCGGGGGGGTCCAAGAGACCCAGTACTTC
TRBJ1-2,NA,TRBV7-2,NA,CASSLESGGNYGYTF,TGTGCCAGCAGCTTAGAGTCAGGAGGGAACTATGGCTACACCTTC
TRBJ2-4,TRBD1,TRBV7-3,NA,CASSGGTGTIQYF,TGTGCCAGCAGCGGGGGGACAGGCACAATTCAGTACTTC
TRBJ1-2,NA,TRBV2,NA,CATEGEANYGYTF,TGTGCCACAGAGGGGGAAGCTAACTATGGCTACACCTTC
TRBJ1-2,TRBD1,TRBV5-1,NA,CASSLEGQNYGYTF,TGCGCCAGCAGTTTGGAGGGACAGAACTATGGCTACACCTTC
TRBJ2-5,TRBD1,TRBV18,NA,CASSPPQGQAETQYF,TGTGCCAGCTCACCACCACAGGGACAGGCCGAGACCCAGTACTTC
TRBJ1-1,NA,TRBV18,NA,CASSPPSGQNTEAFF,TGTGCCAGCTCACCACCGTCAGGGCAGAACACTGAAGCTTTCTTT
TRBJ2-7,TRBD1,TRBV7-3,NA,CASSSTGGNEQYF,TGTGCCAGCAGCTCCACAGGGGGGAACGAGCAGTACTTC
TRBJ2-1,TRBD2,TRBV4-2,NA,CASSQDPLAGGIHEQFF,TGTGCCAGCAGCCAAGATCCCTTAGCGGGGGGGATCCATGAGCAGTTCTTC
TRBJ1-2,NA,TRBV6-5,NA,CASSYSSAGLGGGYTF,TGTGCCAGCAGTTACTCGAGTGCTGGTTTGGGGGGGGGCTACACCTTC
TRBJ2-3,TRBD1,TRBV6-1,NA,CASKVGGVDTQYF,TGTGCCAGCAAGGTAGGGGGCGTAGATACGCAGTATTTT
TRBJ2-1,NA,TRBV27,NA,CASSLQGVGEQFF,TGTGCCAGCAGTTTACAAGGGGTGGGTGAGCAGTTCTTC
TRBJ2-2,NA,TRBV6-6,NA,CASSLRGGGTGELFF,TGTGCCAGCAGTTTAAGAGGGGGTGGCACCGGGGAGCTGTTTTTT
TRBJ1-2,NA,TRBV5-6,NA,CASSLGPSHRSYGYTF,TGTGCCAGCAGCTTGGGGCCCTCCCACCGGAGCTATGGCTACACCTTC
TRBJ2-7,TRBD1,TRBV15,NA,CATSSGDSIYEQYF,TGTGCCACCAGCAGTGGGGACAGTATCTACGAGCAGTACTTC
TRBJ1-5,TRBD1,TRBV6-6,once,CASSYSTGGNNQPQHF,TGTGCCAGCAGTTACTCGACAGGGGGTAACAATCAGCCCCAGCATTTT
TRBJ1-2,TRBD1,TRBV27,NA,CASRQGGYGYTF,TGTGCCAGCCGTCAGGGGGGCTATGGCTACACCTTC
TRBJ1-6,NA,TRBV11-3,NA,CASSVSRVSSPLHF,TGTGCCAGCAGCGTATCCAGGGTTTCTTCACCCCTCCACTTT
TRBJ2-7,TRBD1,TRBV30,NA,CAWKRQGDEQYF,TGTGCCTGGAAAAGACAGGGTGACGAGCAGTACTTC
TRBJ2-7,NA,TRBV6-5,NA,CASSPHYREYEQYF,TGTGCCAGCAGTCCACATTACAGGGAATACGAGCAGTACTTC
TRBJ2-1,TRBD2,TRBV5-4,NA,CASSGTSGRYNEQFF,TGTGCCAGCAGCGGGACTAGCGGACGCTACAATGAGCAGTTCTTC
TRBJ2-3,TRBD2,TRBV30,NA,CARQGGDTQYF,TGTGCCCGTCAGGGAGGGGATACGCAGTATTTT
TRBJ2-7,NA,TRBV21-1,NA,CASSKARSRSSYEQYF,TGTGCCAGCAGCAAAGCGCGGTCGAGGAGCTCCTACGAGCAGTACTTC
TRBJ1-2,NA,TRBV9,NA,CASSPQSGDGYGYTF,TGTGCCAGCAGCCCCCAATCGGGGGATGGGTATGGCTACACCTTC
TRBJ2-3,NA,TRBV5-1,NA,CASSLDGNGDTDTQYF,TGCGCCAGCAGCTTGGACGGGAATGGAGACACAGATACGCAGTATTTT
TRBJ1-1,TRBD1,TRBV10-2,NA,CASGGQGVSTEAFF,TGCGCCAGCGGGGGGCAGGGGGTAAGCACTGAAGCTTTCTTT
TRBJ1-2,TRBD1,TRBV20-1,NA,CSADRDDGYTF,TGCAGTGCTGACAGGGATGATGGCTACACCTTC
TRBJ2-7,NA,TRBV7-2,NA,CASSISPSYEQYF,TGTGCCAGCAGCATTAGCCCCTCCTACGAGCAGTACTTC
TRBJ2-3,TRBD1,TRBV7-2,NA,CASSYRGSSTDTQYF,TGTGCCAGCAGCTACAGGGGCTCTAGCACAGATACGCAGTATTTT
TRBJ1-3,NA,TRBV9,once,CASSPYRNPNTIYF,TGTGCCAGCAGCCCCTACCGAAACCCGAACACCATATATTTT
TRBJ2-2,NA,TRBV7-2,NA,CASRKDAGGTGELFF,TGTGCCAGCAGAAAAGACGCGGGCGGCACCGGGGAGCTGTTTTTT
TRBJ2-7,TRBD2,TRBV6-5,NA,CASRPPGGQGYEQYF,TGTGCCAGCAGACCCCCGGGGGGGCAAGGCTACGAGCAGTACTTC
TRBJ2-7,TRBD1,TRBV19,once,CASSMDRDLSYEQYF,TGTGCCAGTAGTATGGACAGGGATCTCTCCTACGAGCAGTACTTC
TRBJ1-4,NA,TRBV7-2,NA,CASSFHNQGEKLFF,TGTGCCAGCAGCTTCCACAACCAGGGCGAAAAACTGTTTTTT